This TCR beta chain appears in the sequencing data of a study of regulatory T cells in long-lasting Graves disease. The CDR3 has 14 amino acids. Deletions cut 0 bases from V and 8 bases from J, with 10 bases between. Germline lookup yields CDR1 ENHRY and CDR2 SYGVKD. Arm-PCR of CDR3 regions and iRepertoire HTBI primers were the basis on which TCR beta libraries were built. TCRdb re-derived calls from the multiplex PCR reads in MiXCR, one entry per CDR3 protein. The sample has 300,000 to 500,000 distinct CDR3 sequences, around 20% seen once; the top ten hold 20%. Noted time point: persistent/refractory GD, antithyroid drugs over 5 years with positive TRAb. Isolated PBMC RNA provided the starting material for the TCR library. This clonotype was seen many times. Its target is not known. Study results and caveats: It was peripheral blood alone, not thyroid tissue, that was studied.

The sequence derives from a female donor with Graves disease. Sequences were derived from peripheral blood mononuclear cells (PBMCs), sampled when the disease was refractory, from a patient treated with antithyroid drugs. This chain links TRBV10-3 with TRBJ1-4, with D tentatively TRBD1 (5 bases). The CDR3 loop reads CAISESVGVEKLFF. The CDR3 bases are TGTGCCATCAGTGAGTCTGTGGGGGTGGAAAAACTGTTTTTT.